The next 27 T cell receptor beta chains were all read from a single sample in a study of graft-versus-host responses after intestinal transplantation. Researchers processed graft tissue to release intraepithelial and lamina propria lymphocytes. Profiled with immunoSEQ multiplex PCR; TCRdb holds only in-frame clones, not every one. Here the sample spans around 15,000 clones, approximately 70% being singletons. The sequencing used ileum tissue, collected around 700 days after intestinal transplantation. Receptor source: a human patient who received an intestinal transplant, so some T cells may come from the graft donor.

The gene calls are TRBV28 and TRBJ1-2; 9 nucleotides agree with TRBD1. Germline loops: CDR1 MDHEN, CDR2 SYDVKM. The ends lost 5 bases at V and 8 bases at J; junction bases unmatched: 6. The CDR3 contains 13 residues. The CDR3 protein is CASSTTGGGGYTF. The DNA for the CDR3 is TGTGCCAGCAGTACGACAGGGGGAGGCGGCTACACCTTC.

The chain employs TRBV7-2 and TRBJ2-2; D gene unclear. The CDR3 length is 14 residues. Germline lookup yields CDR1 SGHTA and CDR2 FQGNSA. Trimming left V 2 bases short and J 3 bases short, with 7 bases between. CDR3 protein: CASSLKSDTGELFF. The CDR3 bases are TGTGCCAGCAGCTTAAAATCGGACACCGGGGAGCTGTTTTTT.

The chain combines TRBV6-4 with TRBJ1-5, with TRBD1 identical over 7 bases. Germline V gene sequence: CDR1 MRHNA, CDR2 SNTAGT. V lost 6 bases to trimming and J lost 0 bases; unmatched junction nucleotides: 2. There are 14 residues in the CDR3. The CDR3 DNA follows: TGTGCCAGCAGCGACAGGGATAGCAATCAGCCCCAGCATTTT. The encoded protein is CASSDRDSNQPQHF.

This chain connects TRBV18 to TRBJ2-1; TRBD2 matches 8 bases. The CDR3 is 16 amino acids. In germline, CDR1 is KGHSH, CDR2 LQKENI. J lost 7 bases, V lost 2 bases, and 10 bases had no gene match. DNA of the CDR3: TGTGCCAGCTCACCAACAGCGGGAGTGAATCAGAATGAGCAGTTCTTC. Protein sequence: CASSPTAGVNQNEQFF. Combining the CDR3 with reference TRBV18 and TRBJ2-1 gives the whole variable domain NAGVMQNPRHLVRRRGQEARLRCSPMKGHSHVYWYRQLPEEGLKFMVYLQKENIIDESGMPKERFSAEFPKEGPSILRIQQVVRGDSAAYFCASSPTAGVNQNEQFFGPGTRLTVL.

The chain carries TRBV6-6 and TRBJ2-2; no definite D call. Trimming took 5 bases from V and 7 from J, leaving 8 bases between them. The CDR3 consists of 12 residues. Per the germline V gene, CDR1 is MNHNY and CDR2 is SVGAGI (reference sequence). The CDR3 loop is CASSRARGELFF. The CDR3 DNA follows: TGTGCCAGCAGTAGGGCCCGCGGGGAGCTGTTTTTT.

CDR3 bases: TGTGCCAGCAGTTTGACGGTGGAGGCGTACTTC. Translated, it gives CASSLTVEAYF. The chain employs TRBV27 and TRBJ2-7, with a weak D call TRBD2 (5 bases). Germline V gene sequence: CDR1 MNHEY, CDR2 SMNVEV (reference sequence). The V end was cut by 3 bases, the J end by 12 bases, with 12 bases between. The CDR3 consists of 11 residues.

The rearrangement joins TRBV5-6 to TRBJ2-7; 11 bases fit TRBD1. V dropped 6 bases and J dropped 2; count of bases not matched to a gene: 10. Germline values: CDR1 SGHDT, CDR2 YYEEEE. This CDR3 is 16 amino acids long. The CDR3 is CASNVPGQGVAYEQYF. The CDR3 nucleotides are TGTGCCAGCAACGTCCCGGGACAGGGGGTGGCCTACGAGCAGTACTTC.

This clone occurred once. V and J are TRBV12-5 and TRBJ1-5; 9 bases map to TRBD1. Germline V CDR1 and CDR2: LGHNT, FRNRAP. V was clipped by 6 bases and J by 6 bases; unmatched bases: 0. CDR3 length: 12 residues. This chain's CDR3 is CASGQGAQPQHF. The CDR3 nucleotides read TGTGCTAGTGGACAGGGGGCTCAGCCCCAGCATTTT.

The V and J genes are TRBV18 and TRBJ1-4; possibly TRBD1 for D (5 bases). The CDR3 is made up of 14 amino acids. Germline CDR1 KGHSH, CDR2 LQKENI. Trimming left V 2 bases short and J 7 bases short, with 11 bases between. CDR3 protein: CASSPGRQGEKLFF. CDR3 coding DNA: TGTGCCAGCTCACCAGGGCGCCAGGGTGAAAAACTGTTTTTT.

The chain joins TRBV10-2 to TRBJ2-2, with 7 bases identical to TRBD2. Germline trimming cut 6 bases from V and 6 bases from J; bases unmatched to any gene: 7. Germline CDR1 reads WSHSY; CDR2 reads SAAADI. CDR3 length: 14 residues. The CDR3 DNA reads TGCGCCAGCAGGTACGGCGGGAGCGCCGGGGAGCTGTTTTTT. It encodes CASRYGGSAGELFF.

This clone was detected only a few times. This sequence joins TRBV9 and TRBJ2-5; no clear D gene. Looked up from germline, CDR1 is SGDLS and CDR2 is YYNGEE. Trimming shortened V by 2 bases and J by 1 base, and 6 bases separated the two germline ends. The CDR3 spans 13 residues. The chain's CDR3 is CASSVDGQETQYF. CDR3 DNA sequence: TGTGCCAGCAGCGTGGACGGCCAAGAGACCCAGTACTTC.

The chain recombines TRBV7-4 with TRBJ1-2; D remains unclear. CDR1 is SGHVT and CDR2 is SQSDAQ in the germline V gene. The CDR3 consists of 15 residues. Trimming stripped 5 bases from V and 2 bases from J, with 15 bases between. CDR3 region: CASSHPDGPNYGYTF. In nucleotides, the CDR3 is TGTGCCAGCAGCCATCCGGACGGACCAAACTATGGCTACACCTTC.

This chain connects TRBV2 to TRBJ1-2; 7 bases map to TRBD1. Trimming at V came to 6 bases and at J to 1 base, leaving 8 bases not matched to a gene. Germline V CDR1 and CDR2: SNHLY, FYNNEI. The CDR3 covers 15 residues. This chain's CDR3 is CASSYDRAHNYGYTF. The CDR3, as DNA: TGTGCCAGCAGCTATGACAGGGCTCATAACTATGGCTACACCTTC.

V is TRBV4-1 and J is TRBJ1-5; D unresolved. The CDR3 runs 15 residues. V lost 3 bases, J lost 2 bases, and 11 bases lay in between. The germline V gene encodes CDR1 MGHRA and CDR2 YSYEKL. CDR3 coding DNA: TGCGCCAGCAGCCAGAGCGGATTTGGCAATCAGCCCCAGCATTTT. Translating it yields CASSQSGFGNQPQHF.

The chain uses TRBV11-3 and TRBJ2-4; the D gene is possibly TRBD2 (6 bases). CDR1 is SGHNT, CDR2 YENEEA, per germline. The ends were cut back, 5 bases at V and 8 bases at J, with 13 bases in the middle. The CDR3 loop spans 13 amino acids. CDR3 loop: CASSTRGEDIQYF. In nucleotides, the CDR3 is TGTGCCAGCAGCACTCGAGGGGAGGACATTCAGTACTTC.

This clone was recorded a few times. The chain couples TRBV18 to TRBJ1-1; D gene unclear. Per the germline V gene, CDR1 is KGHSH and CDR2 is LQKENI. The CDR3 runs 12 residues. Trimming removed 6 bases at V and 1 base at J, with 6 bases between. The CDR3 DNA is TGTGCCAGCTCTAGACAGAACACTGAAGCTTTCTTT. This encodes CASSRQNTEAFF. Using reference TRBV18 and TRBJ1-1 for the parts outside the CDR3, the full variable domain is NAGVMQNPRHLVRRRGQEARLRCSPMKGHSHVYWYRQLPEEGLKFMVYLQKENIIDESGMPKERFSAEFPKEGPSILRIQQVVRGDSAAYFCASSRQNTEAFFGQGTRLTVV.

The gene calls are TRBV15 and TRBJ1-5; D remains ambiguous. Deletions cut 3 bases from V and 0 bases from J, with 12 bases between. Germline V gene data show CDR1 as LNHNV and CDR2 as YYDKDF (reference sequence). The CDR3 has 16 residues. CDR3 amino acids: CATSSGERYSNQPQHF. The CDR3 DNA reads as TGTGCCACCAGCAGTGGGGAGAGATATAGCAATCAGCCCCAGCATTTT.

The chain combines TRBV6-5 with TRBJ2-1; 8 nucleotides agree with TRBD2. Germline V gives CDR1 MNHEY, CDR2 SVGAGI. The V and J ends lost 0 bases and 4 bases, in that order; junction bases with no gene match: 5. The CDR3 covers 16 residues. In DNA, the CDR3 is TGTGCCAGCAGTTACTCAATACTAGCGGAGTACAATGAGCAGTTCTTC. Translating it yields CASSYSILAEYNEQFF.

This clone came up once. This rearrangement joins TRBV10-3 to TRBJ1-2; D call uncertain. Trimming left V 6 bases short and J 0 bases short, with 8 bases between. Looked up from germline, CDR1 is ENHRY and CDR2 is SYGVKD. This CDR3 is built from 13 residues. This chain's CDR3 is CAIRLQPNYGYTF. CDR3 nucleotide sequence: TGTGCCATCAGGTTACAGCCTAACTATGGCTACACCTTC.

The J gene is TRBJ2-7, the V gene TRBV5-1; perhaps TRBD1 as D (6 bases). The CDR3 has 12 amino acids. Per germline, CDR1 SGHRS and CDR2 YFSETQ. V lost 5 bases and J 3 bases, leaving 9 bases between the germline ends. CDR3 nucleotides: TGCGCCAGCAGGACAGGAAACTACGAGCAGTACTTC. Its translation: CASRTGNYEQYF.

The V gene is TRBV7-9, the J gene TRBJ1-5; TRBD1 might be the D (5 bases). CDR1 is SEHNR and CDR2 is FQNEAQ in the germline V gene (reference sequence). V shed 1 base and J shed 1 base, with 8 bases lying between them. CDR3 length equals 15 residues. CDR3 loop: CASSLGDASNQPQHF. DNA for the CDR3: TGTGCCAGCAGCTTAGGGGACGCCAGCAATCAGCCCCAGCATTTT.

The V call is TRBV11-2, the J call TRBJ1-1; D not certain. The V end lost 6 bases, the J end lost 8 bases, and 10 bases lay between the germline ends. The CDR3 runs 11 residues. CDR1 is SGHAT, CDR2 FQNNGV, per germline. The CDR3 spells CASSLTEEAFF. In DNA, the CDR3 is TGTGCCAGCAGTCTTACAGAGGAAGCTTTCTTT. The variable domain in full, completed from reference TRBV11-2 and TRBJ1-1, reads EAGVAQSPRYKIIEKRQSVAFWCNPISGHATLYWYQQILGQGPKLLIQFQNNGVVDDSQLPKDRFSAERLKGVDSTLKIQPAKLEDSAVYLCASSLTEEAFFGQGTRLTVV.

DNA for the CDR3: TGTGCCAGCATCGCGCTAGCGGGCCTCACCGGGGAGCTGTTTTTT. Residues: CASIALAGLTGELFF. The chain combines TRBV9 with TRBJ2-2; TRBD2 agrees at 8 bases. CDR1 and CDR2 (germline): SGDLS, YYNGEE. This CDR3 region has 15 residues. V dropped 6 bases and J dropped 4; count of bases not matched to a gene: 8.

The rearrangement links TRBV4-3 to TRBJ1-6; 7 bases match TRBD1. CDR3 size: 15 residues. CDR1 and CDR2 from the germline V gene are LGHNA and YSLEER. V was clipped by 11 bases and J by 0 bases; unmatched bases: 7. CDR3 sequence reads: CARQRDSSYNSPLHF. DNA for the CDR3: TGCGCCCGACAGAGGGACAGCTCCTATAATTCACCCCTCCACTTT.

V usage is TRBV29-1 and J usage is TRBJ2-5; 7 positions match TRBD2. The DNA end is a closer match to TRBJ2-7, so the J assignment may be wrong. In germline, CDR1 is SQVTM, CDR2 ANQGSEA. CDR3 length equals 13 residues. This chain's CDR3 is CSGGEGALYEQYF. CDR3 sequence (DNA): TGCAGCGGGGGGGAGGGAGCTCTCTACGAGCAGTACTTC.

The V gene is TRBV18, the J gene TRBJ2-2; D is perhaps TRBD1 (6 bases). There are 14 residues in the CDR3. Trimming shortened V by 6 bases and J by 6 bases, and 14 bases separated the two germline ends. Germline CDR1 is KGHSH and CDR2 is LQKENI. The DNA of the CDR3 is TGTGCCAGCTCCCGGGACACCCAGTCCGGGGAGCTGTTTTTT. This translates into CASSRDTQSGELFF.

The sample holds a few counts of this clone. This sequence joins TRBV28 and TRBJ2-5, with 10 bases that match TRBD1. The J call may be incorrect, as the DNA end agrees better with TRBJ2-7. The CDR3 extends over 13 amino acids. Looked up from germline, CDR1 is MDHEN and CDR2 is SYDVKM. Here the CDR3 reads CASSWTGGYEQYF. As DNA, the CDR3 is TGTGCCAGCAGTTGGACAGGGGGCTACGAGCAGTACTTC.